The 28 T cell receptor beta chains below come from one sample, sequenced in a study of a mutant IDH1 vaccine in newly diagnosed glioma. Time point denoted: week 11, during vaccination. Each dose of the vaccine consisted of 300 ug of mutant IDH1 20-mer peptide, with topical imiquimod. Libraries were prepared by immunoSEQ multiplex PCR; TCRdb keeps only in-frame clonotypes and omits some of them. The sample includes roughly 120,000 clones, about 80% of them seen just once. The antigens these receptors bind are not known. The sample in question was PBMCs, obtained from a glioma patient whose treatment included an IDH1 peptide vaccine. These receptor sequences come from a man aged 40-55 years with glioma.

This rearrangement joins TRBV11-2 to TRBJ1-2; D is uncertain. This CDR3 is 15 amino acids long. The V gene lost 2 bases and the J gene lost 4 bases, with 14 bases spanning the gap. The germline V gene encodes CDR1 SGHAT and CDR2 FQNNGV. CDR3 DNA: TGTGCCAGCAGCTTACTACGCAGTTCCGTCTATGGCTACACCTTC. This codes for CASSLLRSSVYGYTF.

CDR3 bases: TGTGCCACCCTGACAGGGGTCAATCAGCCCCAGCATTTT. It codes for CATLTGVNQPQHF. The chain combines TRBV6-5 with TRBJ1-5; 8 nucleotides align to TRBD1. Trimming cost V 10 bases and J 3 bases; bases outside gene matches: 5. Germline V lookup: CDR1 MNHEY, CDR2 SVGAGI. The CDR3 sequence is 13 residues long.

V gene TRBV4-1 combines with J gene TRBJ2-7, with D possibly TRBD2 on 6 matching bases. From germline, CDR1 is MGHRA and CDR2 YSYEKL. Trimming left V 1 base short and J 4 bases short, with 17 bases between. The CDR3 totals 16 residues. The CDR3 DNA sequence: TGCGCCAGCAGCCAAGGGGCCGAACAGGACTATTACGAGCAGTACTTC. It is translated as CASSQGAEQDYYEQYF.

The chain recombines TRBV12-2 with TRBJ2-7; the table's TRBD1 call for D was not verified on the DNA. TRBV12-2 is a pseudogene segment. This CDR3 has 17 residues. DNA for the CDR3: TGTGCAAGTCGCTTACCCAATATCGGGAAGGGGGAGTACGAGCAGTACTTC. It encodes CASRLPNIGKGEYEQYF.

J is TRBJ1-4 and V is TRBV5-1; tentative D call: TRBD1 (6 bases). V gave up 1 base and J gave up 6 bases, with 10 bases separating them. Germline loops: CDR1 SGHRS, CDR2 YFSETQ. This CDR3 region has 14 residues. The CDR3 nucleotides are TGCGCCAGCAGCTTGTTACAGGGTGATGAAAAACTGTTTTTT. Translating gives CASSLLQGDEKLFF.

The rearrangement joins TRBV9 to TRBJ2-2; no definite D call. Per germline, CDR1 SGDLS and CDR2 YYNGEE. V was cut by 0 bases and J by 8 bases, with 8 bases left in between. This CDR3 is built from 13 residues. CDR3 coding DNA: TGTGCCAGCAGCGTAGACACTCGTGGGGAGCTGTTTTTT. Protein product: CASSVDTRGELFF.

The sample holds one count of this clone. The chain joins TRBV5-1 to TRBJ2-1, with D perhaps given as TRBD1 or TRBD2 (6 bases each). The CDR3 is 14 amino acids. V was cut by 4 bases and J by 5 bases, with 13 bases left in between. In germline, CDR1 is SGHRS, CDR2 YFSETQ. Here the CDR3 DNA reads TGCGCCAGCAGCCCCGGGGGCCGGGACAATGAGCAGTTCTTC. This sequence encodes CASSPGGRDNEQFF.

CDR3 loop: CASSLTDRVSPDTQYF. DNA of the CDR3: TGTGCCAGCAGCTTAACGGACAGGGTATCGCCAGATACGCAGTATTTT. The chain uses TRBV5-6 and TRBJ2-3; TRBD1 agrees at 8 bases. The CDR3 totals 16 residues. Trimming took 2 bases from V and 4 from J; bases not matched to a gene: 9. Germline values: CDR1 SGHDT, CDR2 YYEEEE.

This clone was picked up a small number of times. The chain employs TRBV2 and TRBJ1-6; 9 positions match TRBD1. J was trimmed by 6 bases and V by 6 bases; bases with no gene match: 6. CDR1 SNHLY and CDR2 FYNNEI come from the germline V gene. The CDR3 has 15 amino acids. The CDR3 loop is CASRIPGQGNSPLHF. DNA for the CDR3: TGTGCCAGCAGAATCCCGGGACAGGGTAATTCACCCCTCCACTTT.

The V call is TRBV7-6, the J call TRBJ2-7; unclear D gene. Germline V gene sequence: CDR1 SGHVS, CDR2 FNYEAQ. Between the trimmed V and J ends, which lost 0 bases and 5 bases, there was a span of 8 bases. This CDR3 has 13 residues. The CDR3 DNA is TGTGCCAGCAGCTTAGCGAGAGGCGACGAGCAGTACTTC. Translation gives CASSLARGDEQYF.

CDR3 in DNA: TGTGCCAGCAGTTGGCGACAGTCAGATACGCAGTATTTT. As protein: CASSWRQSDTQYF. The rearrangement uses TRBV27 and TRBJ2-3, with D perhaps TRBD1 (5 bases). CDR1 and CDR2 (germline): MNHEY, SMNVEV (reference sequence). This CDR3 has 13 amino acids. V was clipped by 4 bases and J by 4 bases, with 9 bases between them.

The gene calls are TRBV2 and TRBJ2-6, with 10 bases identical to TRBD1. This CDR3 comprises 17 residues. Losses at the gene ends were 6 bases for V and 4 bases for J; bases not matched to a gene: 9. Germline V gene lookup returns CDR1 SNHLY and CDR2 FYNNEI. The CDR3 sequence is CASSTGTGALGANVLTF. CDR3 coding DNA: TGTGCCAGCAGCACCGGGACAGGGGCGCTCGGGGCCAACGTCCTGACTTTC.

This chain joins TRBV5-3 and TRBJ2-7, with D perhaps TRBD2 (6 bases). TRBV5-3 is an open reading frame whose function is uncertain. CDR3 length: 14 residues. V was trimmed by 3 bases and J by 1 base, leaving 11 bases between them. CDR3 amino acids: CARSCPGDSYEQYF. CDR3 nucleotide sequence: TGTGCCAGAAGCTGCCCGGGGGATTCCTACGAGCAGTACTTC.

The chain combines TRBV28 with TRBJ1-2, with a tentative D call TRBD1 (5 bases). V was shortened by 2 bases and J by 8 bases, with 15 bases between the two germline ends. The CDR3 contains 14 residues. Germline CDR1 reads MDHEN; CDR2 reads SYDVKM. The CDR3 coding sequence is TGTGCCAGCAGTTTAGGAGGGGCATCGGGAGGCTACACCTTC. Protein product: CASSLGGASGGYTF.

This chain uses TRBV27 with TRBJ2-7; D remains ambiguous. This CDR3 is built from 13 residues. The V gene's germline CDR1 is MNHEY and CDR2 SMNVEV (reference sequence). Trimming pared 2 bases from V and 0 bases from J, leaving 5 bases between. CDR3 nucleotides: TGTGCCAGCAGTTTAACAGTCTCCTACGAGCAGTACTTC. Translating gives CASSLTVSYEQYF.

The rearrangement joins TRBV7-2 to TRBJ2-7, with TRBD1 as a possible D gene (6 bases). The CDR3 has 13 residues. V shed 5 bases and J shed 6 bases, with 14 bases lying between them. Germline CDR1 SGHTA, CDR2 FQGNSA. CDR3 sequence: CASSLRGIREQYF. As DNA, the CDR3 is TGTGCCAGCAGCCTAAGGGGGATACGCGAGCAGTACTTC.

This clone was detected only once. The chain links TRBV7-2 to TRBJ2-7, with a tentative D call TRBD2 (6 bases). Trimming took 8 bases from V and 11 from J, leaving 25 bases between them. This CDR3 has 14 residues. Germline V gives CDR1 SGHTA, CDR2 FQGNSA. DNA for the CDR3: TGTGCCAGCGGATCGGCTAGCGCTACTCCTGGAAAGTACTTC. Translation gives CASGSASATPGKYF.

This clone has a handful of counts. The chain has TRBV4-2 and TRBJ1-4; D unresolved. Germline values: CDR1 LGHNA, CDR2 YNFKEQ. The CDR3 is 14 amino acids. Trimming took 6 bases from V and 7 from J, leaving 15 bases between them. The CDR3 DNA reads as TGTGCCAGCAGGTTCAGTCCCGGCGGTGAAAAACTGTTTTTT. The encoded protein is CASRFSPGGEKLFF.

The chain carries TRBV7-2 and TRBJ2-7; 10 nucleotides line up with TRBD2. The CDR3 loop spans 16 amino acids. The ends lost 1 base at V and 0 bases at J; junction bases unmatched: 3. Germline CDR1 reads SGHTA; CDR2 reads FQGNSA. The CDR3 DNA follows: TGTGCCAGCAGCTTAGATAGCGGGGGGATCTCCTACGAGCAGTACTTC. Translated, it gives CASSLDSGGISYEQYF.

The rearrangement uses TRBV29-1 and TRBJ2-2, with D perhaps matching TRBD1 (5 bases). Germline CDR1 and CDR2: SQVTM and ANQGSEA. The V gene lost 0 bases and the J gene lost 5 bases, with 16 bases spanning the gap. The CDR3 is 16 residues long. CDR3 residues: CSVEDLQGDPTGELFF. CDR3 nucleotides: TGCAGCGTTGAAGATCTGCAGGGCGACCCGACCGGGGAGCTGTTTTTT.

This CDR3 is CASSPAYKGSGTGELFF. The CDR3 nucleotides are TGTGCCAGCAGCCCAGCGTACAAGGGGTCGGGCACCGGGGAGCTGTTTTTT. The chain carries TRBV5-4 and TRBJ2-2; maybe TRBD1 (5 bases). V was pared by 4 bases and J by 4 bases, with 20 bases between. The CDR3 is 17 residues long. The germline V gene encodes CDR1 SGHNT and CDR2 YYREEE (reference sequence). The full variable domain, completed using reference TRBV5-4 and TRBJ2-2, is ETGVTQSPTHLIKTRGQQVTLRCSSQSGHNTVSWYQQALGQGPQFIFQYYREEENGRGNFPPRFSGLQFPNYSSELNVNALELDDSALYLCASSPAYKGSGTGELFFGEGSRLTVL.

In this sample, this clone turned up a few times. The rearrangement uses TRBV6-4 and TRBJ2-6; the D gene is possibly TRBD2 (5 bases). V was pared by 10 bases and J by 4 bases, with 11 bases between. CDR1 and CDR2 from the germline V gene are MRHNA and SNTAGT. The CDR3 length is 13 residues. The CDR3 protein is CATGVSGANVLTF. For the CDR3, the DNA is TGTGCCACCGGGGTATCCGGGGCCAACGTCCTGACTTTC.

This clone was recorded a few times. The chain carries TRBV6-6 and TRBJ2-3; D uncertain. Germline V gene sequence: CDR1 MNHNY, CDR2 SVGAGI (reference sequence). Deletions cut 7 bases from V and 4 bases from J, with 15 bases between. CDR3 size: 14 residues. CDR3 loop: CASNEATGSDTQYF. The CDR3 bases are TGTGCCAGCAACGAGGCGACCGGATCAGATACGCAGTATTTT.

The J gene is TRBJ2-1, the V gene TRBV4-3; possible D gene TRBD2, 5 bases. The ends were cut back, 4 bases at V and 9 bases at J, with 16 bases in the middle. Germline V lookup: CDR1 LGHNA, CDR2 YSLEER. The CDR3 totals 14 residues. CDR3 residues: CASSRGGGYSEQFF. CDR3 sequence (DNA): TGCGCCAGCAGCCGAGGTGGAGGATATAGTGAGCAGTTCTTC.

The chain is built from TRBV19 and TRBJ2-7; 7 bases fit TRBD2. Trimming took 8 bases from V and 3 from J; bases not matched to a gene: 10. The CDR3 consists of 14 residues. Per the germline V gene, CDR1 is LNHDA and CDR2 is SQIVND (reference sequence). CDR3 sequence: CASRGRGDVYEQYF. DNA of the CDR3: TGTGCCAGTCGGGGGAGGGGTGACGTCTACGAGCAGTACTTC.

The genes are TRBV30 and TRBJ2-7; D remains unclear. CDR3 length: 14 amino acids. The V end was cut by 8 bases, the J end by 0 bases, with 17 bases between. CDR1 and CDR2 (germline): GTSNPN, SVGIG (reference sequence). CDR3 sequence: CALGAGAVSYEQYF. As DNA, the CDR3 is TGTGCCCTTGGAGCCGGAGCCGTCTCCTACGAGCAGTACTTC.

The V and J genes are TRBV9 and TRBJ1-3, with D possibly matching TRBD1 (5 bases). This CDR3 contains 17 residues. Looked up from germline, CDR1 is SGDLS and CDR2 is YYNGEE. The V gene lost 3 bases and the J gene lost 2 bases, with 18 bases spanning the gap. The CDR3 nucleotides are TGTGCCAGCAGCGACGTAGGCCGCCCGGGGCCTGGAAACACCATATATTTT. Encoded protein: CASSDVGRPGPGNTIYF.

V and J are TRBV11-2 and TRBJ1-2; D not resolved. V lost 2 bases and J 8 bases, leaving 12 bases between the germline ends. Germline V gene lookup returns CDR1 SGHAT and CDR2 FQNNGV. The CDR3 has 13 amino acids. As DNA, the CDR3 is TGTGCCAGCAGCTTACGGCCTTACAACGGCTACACCTTC. This encodes CASSLRPYNGYTF.